The rows below give T cell receptor beta chains drawn from one sample of a study of response to subunit inactivated influenza vaccine. In TCRdb, the RT-PCR reads were re-called with MiXCR into one record per CDR3 protein. The data show approximately 570,000 distinct CDR3 sequences, with around 8% seen just once and about an eighth held by the top ten. The starting material was PBMCs from blood, obtained approximately 25 months after vaccination. The receptors stem from a man in his fifties or sixties who received an inactivated influenza vaccine. CDR3s include the opening cysteine and the closing phenylalanine or tryptophan. D genes are given only for firm matches. For some rows the clone size is stated as once, few or many, or as a class when expanded; others skip it.

J | V | size | D | DNA | CDR3
TRBJ2-1 | TRBV24-1 | few | - | TGTGCCACCACGGGCGGCACCTACAATGAGCAGTTCTTC | CATTGGTYNEQFF
TRBJ2-5 | TRBV14 | - | - | TGTGCCAGCAGCCAAGGTGCCCTCCTACAAGAGACCCAGTACTTC | CASSQGALLQETQYF
TRBJ2-1 | TRBV6-2/TRBV6-3 | - | - | TGTGCCAGCAGCCCCGTGTATCGGGGGCCTATAAACTACAATGAGCAGTTCTTC | CASSPVYRGPINYNEQFF
TRBJ2-5 | TRBV29-1 | - | - | TGCAGCGTTGCCGGGCATAGGGGAGAGACCCAGTACTTC | CSVAGHRGETQYF
TRBJ2-5 | TRBV27 | few | TRBD1 | TGTGCCAGCAGTTTATCACGACAGGGGAAGGAGACCCAGTACTTC | CASSLSRQGKETQYF
TRBJ2-2 | TRBV29-1 | many | - | TGCAGCGTTGCAACAGGGACGAACACCGGGGAGCTGTTTTTT | CSVATGTNTGELFF
TRBJ2-7 | TRBV27 | few | - | TGTGCCAGCAGTATAGCGGTCTCCTACGAGCAGTACTTC | CASSIAVSYEQYF
TRBJ2-3 | TRBV6-2/TRBV6-3 | many | - | TGTGCCAGCAGTTACGACGGGACTCCGTCTCTTTGG | CASSYDGTPSLW
TRBJ2-1 | TRBV7-2 | many | - | TGTGCCAGCAGCTTGGGCCTAGGTCCCTCCTACAATGAGCAGTTCTTC | CASSLGLGPSYNEQFF
TRBJ1-6 | TRBV12-3/TRBV12-4 | many | - | TGTGCCAGCAGTTTAGGGACCAACAGTTCACCCCTCCACTTT | CASSLGTNSSPLHF
TRBJ2-1 | TRBV14 | many | TRBD1 | TGTGCCAGCAGCCACAGGACAGGAACTTACAATGAGCAGTTCTTC | CASSHRTGTYNEQFF
TRBJ2-7 | TRBV11-2 | - | - | TGTGCCAGCAGCTTAGATAGGGTCGGTCTGCACGAGCAGTACTTC | CASSLDRVGLHEQYF
TRBJ1-6 | TRBV9 | - | TRBD1 | TGTGCCAGCAGCGGCCCAGGGGACAGCCGTAATTCACCCCTCCACTTT | CASSGPGDSRNSPLHF
TRBJ2-1 | TRBV21-1 | - | - | TGTGCCAGCAGCAAGCCTGGACAGGACGGGAGCTCCTACAATGAGCAGTTCTTC | CASSKPGQDGSSYNEQFF
TRBJ2-3 | TRBV30 | few | - | TGTGCCTGGAGTGGACTACAACTCAACACAGATACGCAGTATTTT | CAWSGLQLNTDTQYF
TRBJ2-3 | TRBV10-2 | few | - | TGCGCCAGCAGTGAGGGGGCGCCCACAGATACGCAGTATTTT | CASSEGAPTDTQYF
TRBJ1-1 | TRBV12-3/TRBV12-4 | many | - | TGTGCCAGCAGTTTAATGTGGGGTGGCACTGAAGCTTTCTTT | CASSLMWGGTEAFF
TRBJ2-2 | TRBV11-2 | few | TRBD1 | TGTGCCAGCAGCTTCACTCGACAGGGGTCCGGGGAGCTGTTTTTT | CASSFTRQGSGELFF
TRBJ2-5 | TRBV5-1 | many | - | TGCGCCAGCAGCGAGACAGGTTTCCTCGGGGGGCCCCAAGAGACCCAGTACTTC | CASSETGFLGGPQETQYF
TRBJ2-4 | TRBV15 | many | - | TGTGCCACCAGCAGAGATCCAGGCAGGGGCCCTCCAAAGTACTTC | CATSRDPGRGPPKYF
TRBJ2-7 | TRBV10-3 | - | TRBD1 | TGTGCCATCTCCGGGACAGGGGGACTACGGGAGCAGTACTTC | CAISGTGGLREQYF
TRBJ2-7 | TRBV28 | few | TRBD2 | TGTGCCAGCAGTGGACCACTAGCGGGGTTAGAGCAGTACTTC | CASSGPLAGLEQYF
TRBJ2-7 | TRBV14 | many | - | TGTGCCAGCAGCCTAACAGGTATCGAGCAGTACTTC | CASSLTGIEQYF
TRBJ2-7 | TRBV4-3 | few | - | TGCGCCAGCAGCCAAACCCAGGGGCCCTACGAGCAGTACTTC | CASSQTQGPYEQYF